This T cell receptor beta chain was recorded in a study of PD-L1 blockade in urothelial cancer (dated by TCRdb to about 2017). About the investigation overall: Therapy was started in the mid-2010s for all patients, and atezolizumab 1,200 mg was administered intravenously every 3 weeks. Durable clinical benefit was achieved by nine patients but not by the remaining 20. Blood samples were analyzed 3 weeks after the start of treatment (second dose) and 6 weeks after the start of treatment. TCR sequencing covered pretreatment tumor samples and matched, serially collected peripheral blood taken before and after atezolizumab treatment. Patients had an ECOG performance status of 0 or 1 and had received between 0 and 3 prior chemotherapy regimens. About nine tenths of the roughly 29 patients were males with bladder-origin urothelial cancer, and about 65% of the roughly 30 reported a prior smoking history. The study was an exploratory multi-omic analysis of somatic, immune and clinical correlates of response to PD-L1 blockade with atezolizumab in urothelial cancer. Pretreatment blood TCR-seq was available for nearly 30 patients, at least one posttreatment blood collection was obtained for 25 or so patients, and tumor TCR-seq was available for 25 or so patients. Durable clinical benefit was defined as a progression-free survival longer than 6 months, and TCR features were additionally tested against progression-free survival and overall survival. Blood samples gave a median of 141,255 T cells and 80,000 to 95,000 unique TCRs, with a median clonality of 0.080. In the same patients, whole exome sequencing and RNA sequencing of pretreatment tumors were performed in addition to TCR sequencing. Results the study describes overall, beyond this receptor: At 3 weeks after the start of treatment, tumor-associated TCR clones in peripheral blood had expanded more in patients with durable benefit (n of about 21, p = 0.022). Improved progression-free and overall survival was associated with having pretreatment peripheral blood TCR clonality below the median. Small sample size (n ≈ 29) and many exploratory analyses mean the results are intended to be hypothesis-generating.

Trimming takes 4 bases off V and 0 bases off J; junction bases not matched to a gene: 9. From the germline V gene, CDR1 is SGHRS and CDR2 is YFSETQ. From the cysteine through the phenylalanine, the CDR3 covers 16 amino acids. Only the CDR3 part of the read is kept: 48 bases, read in frame from the first base. Each PCR received spiked-in synthetic TCR analog templates so that absolute template abundance could be estimated from read counts. The immunoSEQ assay used bias-controlled V and J gene primers to amplify TCRbeta CDR3 regions from genomic DNA. Rearranged TCRbeta segments were sequenced at approximately 20X coverage. As for how the authors treated the data: Sequencing errors were corrected by clustering and CDR3s were annotated against IMGT to assign V, D and J genes. Downstream analyses used only productive TCRbeta rearrangements and left out out-of-frame or stop-codon sequences. To compute clonality, Shannon entropy was normalized by the log of the number of unique productive sequences and then subtracted from one. Clones differing between time points or between blood and tumor were identified by Fisher's exact test with Benjamini-Hochberg correction at adjusted p below 0.01. Held by TCRdb, this immuneACCESS table contains in-frame sequences only and omits some clones. Under half of the omission traces to an unresolved V gene where checked; the cause of the rest is unknown. V and J calls and clone size are as listed in that table; D and trimming were resolved from the DNA. Within this sample are approximately 44,000 clones, with 75% to 95% of them counted one time only. The leading ten clones occupy about 6.8% of the sample.

In light of the paper, this sample's time point label describes: peripheral blood 6 weeks after treatment start. A total of under 35 patients with locally advanced or metastatic urothelial carcinoma, treated at Memorial Sloan Kettering on a trial protocol, made up the cohort. Peripheral blood mononuclear cells were collected pretreatment and during treatment, with between 1 and 8 total time points obtained per patient. The Qiagen DNeasy Blood extraction kit was used to purify genomic DNA from total PBMCs and tumor samples. PBMCs were collected pretreatment and during treatment and were isolated and stored as previously described. Comment on this clone: Its antigen is not yet known. Within one base of it there is no much larger clone, and no base qualities were kept.

Here the chain combines TRBV5-1 and TRBJ1-1, and 7 bases in between align with TRBD1. The sample in question was PBMCs, obtained around atezolizumab (anti-PD-L1) treatment. This receptor was taken from a man between 65 and 85 years old with urothelial cancer. The CDR3 reads as follows: CASSARQGAVNTEAFF. The nucleotides read TGCGCCAGCAGCGCTAGACAGGGAGCCGTGAACACTGAAGCTTTCTTT.